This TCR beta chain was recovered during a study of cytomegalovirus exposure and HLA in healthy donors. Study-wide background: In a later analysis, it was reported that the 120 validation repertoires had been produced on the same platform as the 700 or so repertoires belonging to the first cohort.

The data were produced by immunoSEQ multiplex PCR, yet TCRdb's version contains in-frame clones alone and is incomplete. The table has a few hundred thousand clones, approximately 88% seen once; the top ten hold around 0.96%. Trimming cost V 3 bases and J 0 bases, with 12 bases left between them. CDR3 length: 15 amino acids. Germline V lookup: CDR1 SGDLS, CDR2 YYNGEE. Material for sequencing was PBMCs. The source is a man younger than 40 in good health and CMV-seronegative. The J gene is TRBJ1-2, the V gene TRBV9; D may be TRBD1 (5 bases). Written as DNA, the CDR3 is TGTGCCAGCAGCGGAACAACGACAGCTAACTATGGCTACACCTTC. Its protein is CASSGTTTANYGYTF. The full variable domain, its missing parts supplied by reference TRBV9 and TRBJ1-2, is DSGVTQTPKHLITATGQRVTLRCSPRSGDLSVYWYQQSLDQGLQFLIQYYNGEERAKGNILERFSAQQFPDLHSELNLSSLELGDSALYFCASSGTTTANYGYTFGSGTRLTVV.